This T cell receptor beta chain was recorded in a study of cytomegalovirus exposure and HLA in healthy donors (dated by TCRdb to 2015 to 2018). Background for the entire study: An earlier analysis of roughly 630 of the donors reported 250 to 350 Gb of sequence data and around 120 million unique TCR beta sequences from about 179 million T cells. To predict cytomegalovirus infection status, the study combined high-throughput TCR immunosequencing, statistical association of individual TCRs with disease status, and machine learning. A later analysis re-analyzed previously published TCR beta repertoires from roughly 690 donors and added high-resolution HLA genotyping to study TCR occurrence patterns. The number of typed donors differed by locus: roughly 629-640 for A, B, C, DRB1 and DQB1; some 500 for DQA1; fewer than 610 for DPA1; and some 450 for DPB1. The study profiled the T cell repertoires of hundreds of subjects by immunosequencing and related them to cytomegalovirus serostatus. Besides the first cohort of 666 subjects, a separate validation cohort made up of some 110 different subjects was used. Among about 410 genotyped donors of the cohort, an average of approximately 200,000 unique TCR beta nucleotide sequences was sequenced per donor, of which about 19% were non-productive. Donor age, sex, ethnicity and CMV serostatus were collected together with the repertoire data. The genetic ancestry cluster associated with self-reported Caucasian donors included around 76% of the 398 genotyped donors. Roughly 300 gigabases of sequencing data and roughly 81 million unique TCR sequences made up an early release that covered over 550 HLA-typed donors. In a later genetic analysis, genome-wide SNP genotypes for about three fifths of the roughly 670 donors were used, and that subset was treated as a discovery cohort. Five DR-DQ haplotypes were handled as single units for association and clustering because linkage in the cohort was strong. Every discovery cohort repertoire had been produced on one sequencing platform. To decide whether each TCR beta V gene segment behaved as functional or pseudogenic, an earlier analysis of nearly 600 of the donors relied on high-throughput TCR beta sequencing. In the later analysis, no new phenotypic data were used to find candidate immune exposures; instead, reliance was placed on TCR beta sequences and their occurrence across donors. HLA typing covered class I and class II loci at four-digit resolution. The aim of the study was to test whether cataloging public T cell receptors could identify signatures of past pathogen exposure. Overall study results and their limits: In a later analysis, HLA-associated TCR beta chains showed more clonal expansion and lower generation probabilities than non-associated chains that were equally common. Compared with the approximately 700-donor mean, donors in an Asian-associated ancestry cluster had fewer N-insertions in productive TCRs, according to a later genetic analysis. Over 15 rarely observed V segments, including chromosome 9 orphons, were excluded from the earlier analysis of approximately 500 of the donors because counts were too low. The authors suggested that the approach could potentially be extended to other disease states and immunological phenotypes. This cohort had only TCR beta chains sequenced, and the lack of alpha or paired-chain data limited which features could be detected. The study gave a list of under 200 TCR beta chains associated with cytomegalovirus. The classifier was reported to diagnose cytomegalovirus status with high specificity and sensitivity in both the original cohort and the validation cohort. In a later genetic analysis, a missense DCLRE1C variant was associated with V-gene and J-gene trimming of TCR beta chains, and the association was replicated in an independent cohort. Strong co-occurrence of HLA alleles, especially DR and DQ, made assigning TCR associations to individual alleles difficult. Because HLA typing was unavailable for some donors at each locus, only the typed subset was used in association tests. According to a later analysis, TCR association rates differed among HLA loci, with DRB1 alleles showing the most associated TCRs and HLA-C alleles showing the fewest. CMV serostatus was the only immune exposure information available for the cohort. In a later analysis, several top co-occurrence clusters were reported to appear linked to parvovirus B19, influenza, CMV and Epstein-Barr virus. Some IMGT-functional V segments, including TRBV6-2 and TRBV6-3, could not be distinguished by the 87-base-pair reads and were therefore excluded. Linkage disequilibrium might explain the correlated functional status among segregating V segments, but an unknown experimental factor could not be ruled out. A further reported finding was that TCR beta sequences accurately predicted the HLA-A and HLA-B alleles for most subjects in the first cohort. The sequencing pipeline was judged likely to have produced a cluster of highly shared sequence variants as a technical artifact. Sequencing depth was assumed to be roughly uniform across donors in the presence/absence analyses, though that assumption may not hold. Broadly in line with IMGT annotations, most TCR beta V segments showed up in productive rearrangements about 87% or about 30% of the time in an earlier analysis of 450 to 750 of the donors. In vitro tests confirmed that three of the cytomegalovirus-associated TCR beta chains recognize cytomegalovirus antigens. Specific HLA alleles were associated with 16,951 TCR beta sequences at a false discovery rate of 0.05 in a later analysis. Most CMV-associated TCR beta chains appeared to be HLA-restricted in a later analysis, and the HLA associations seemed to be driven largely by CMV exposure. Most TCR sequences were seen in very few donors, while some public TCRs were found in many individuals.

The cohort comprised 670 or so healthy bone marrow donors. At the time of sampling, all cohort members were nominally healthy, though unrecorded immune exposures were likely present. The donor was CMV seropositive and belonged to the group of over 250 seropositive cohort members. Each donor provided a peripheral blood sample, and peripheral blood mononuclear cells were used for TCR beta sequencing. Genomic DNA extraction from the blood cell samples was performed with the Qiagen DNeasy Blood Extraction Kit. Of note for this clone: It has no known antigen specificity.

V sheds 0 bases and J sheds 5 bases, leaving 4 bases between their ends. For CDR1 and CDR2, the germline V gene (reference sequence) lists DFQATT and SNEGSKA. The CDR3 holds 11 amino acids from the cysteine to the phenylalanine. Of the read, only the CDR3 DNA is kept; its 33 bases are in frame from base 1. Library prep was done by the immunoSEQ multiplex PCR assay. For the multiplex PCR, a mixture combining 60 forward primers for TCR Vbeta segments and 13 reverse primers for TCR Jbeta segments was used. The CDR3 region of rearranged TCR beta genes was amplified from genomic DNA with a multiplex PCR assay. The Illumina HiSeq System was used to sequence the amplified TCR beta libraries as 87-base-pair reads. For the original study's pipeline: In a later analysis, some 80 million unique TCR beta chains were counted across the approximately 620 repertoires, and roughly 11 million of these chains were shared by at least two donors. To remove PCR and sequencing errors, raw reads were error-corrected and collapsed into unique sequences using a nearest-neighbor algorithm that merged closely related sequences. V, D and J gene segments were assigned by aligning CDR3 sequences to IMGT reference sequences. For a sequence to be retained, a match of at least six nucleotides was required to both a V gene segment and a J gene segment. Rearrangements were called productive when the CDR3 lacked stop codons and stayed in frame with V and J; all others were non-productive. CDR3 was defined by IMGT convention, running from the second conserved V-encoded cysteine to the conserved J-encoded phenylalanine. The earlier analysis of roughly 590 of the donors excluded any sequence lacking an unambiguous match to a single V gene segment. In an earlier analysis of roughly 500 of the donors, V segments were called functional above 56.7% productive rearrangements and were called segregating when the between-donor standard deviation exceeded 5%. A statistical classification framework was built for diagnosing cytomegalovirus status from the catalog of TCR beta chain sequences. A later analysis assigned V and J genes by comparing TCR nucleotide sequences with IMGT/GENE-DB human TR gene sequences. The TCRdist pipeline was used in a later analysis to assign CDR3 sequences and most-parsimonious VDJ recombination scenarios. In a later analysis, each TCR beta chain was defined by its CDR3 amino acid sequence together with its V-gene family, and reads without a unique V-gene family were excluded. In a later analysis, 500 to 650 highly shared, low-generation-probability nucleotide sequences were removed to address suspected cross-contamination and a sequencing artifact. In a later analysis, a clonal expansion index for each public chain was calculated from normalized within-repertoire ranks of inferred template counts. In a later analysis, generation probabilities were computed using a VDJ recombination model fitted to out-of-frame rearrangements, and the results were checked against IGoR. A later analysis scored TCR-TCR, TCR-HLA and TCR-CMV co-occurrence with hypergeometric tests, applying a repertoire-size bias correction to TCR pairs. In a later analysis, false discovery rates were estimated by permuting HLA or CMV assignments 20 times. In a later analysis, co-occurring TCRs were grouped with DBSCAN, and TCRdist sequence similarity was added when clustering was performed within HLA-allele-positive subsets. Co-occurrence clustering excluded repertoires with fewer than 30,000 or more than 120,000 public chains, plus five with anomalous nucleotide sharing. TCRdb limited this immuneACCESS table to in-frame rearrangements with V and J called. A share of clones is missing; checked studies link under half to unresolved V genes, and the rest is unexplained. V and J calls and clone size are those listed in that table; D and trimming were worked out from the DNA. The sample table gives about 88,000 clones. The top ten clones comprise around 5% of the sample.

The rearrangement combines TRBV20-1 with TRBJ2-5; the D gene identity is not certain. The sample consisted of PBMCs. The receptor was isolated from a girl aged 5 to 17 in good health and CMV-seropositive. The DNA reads TGCAGTGCTAGAGATCTGGAGACCCAGTACTTC. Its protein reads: CSARDLETQYF.